The source of this T cell receptor beta chain is a study of T cell changes during pregnancy in multiple sclerosis. The V end was cut by 1 base, the J end by 2 bases, with 6 bases between. In germline, CDR1 is SGHDT, CDR2 YYEEEE. The CDR3 is made up of 13 amino acids. Assay used: immunoSEQ multiplex PCR; TCRdb lists only in-frame clones, some missing. The sample has tens of thousands of clones, around nine tenths seen once. The V gene is TRBV5-6, the J gene TRBJ1-2; D is undetermined. The sample in question was CD4+ T cells from peripheral blood mononuclear cells, obtained in the first trimester of pregnancy. The origin of this receptor is a female donor with multiple sclerosis, enrolled in a pregnancy study. CDR3 residues: CASSLLGNYGYTF. CDR3 nucleotides: TGTGCCAGCAGCTTGCTAGGAAACTATGGCTACACCTTC.